This T cell receptor (beta chain) was captured in a study of shared clonotypes between healthy human individuals (TCRdb year 2020). At the level of the whole study: The cohort comprised two women and a few men aged 18 to 49 years. For each donor, three plates each were used for CD4 naive and CD4 memory, two plates were used for CD8 naive, and one plate was used for CD8 memory. Blood TCR repertoires of a handful of healthy adults were deeply sequenced to estimate repertoire size and the extent of clonotype sharing between individuals. Different laboratories and diverse techniques were used to prepare libraries and sequence TCR repertoires, to increase sequencing depth and limit assay-specific biases. Between about 0.8 and 9 billion PBMCs per donor were obtained by leukapheresis. Study-wide conclusions, independent of this receptor: Pairwise subsampling led to the expectation that sequencing depth would affect the degree of clonotype sharing among donors. Approximately 4.8% of naive CD4, 3.5% of naive CD8, approximately 2.2% of memory CD4, and approximately 0.4% of memory CD8 clonotypes were shared across several donors. Incomplete sequencing was indicated by rarefaction of sorted-subset datasets, despite the large sequencing depth. Compared with non-shared clonotypes, clonotypes shared by all four sorted-subset donors had higher generation probabilities. Because the study included a small number of donors, the genetic and exposure-history diversity represented was limited. Naive subsets generally had larger estimated clonotype richness than memory subsets did. Sampling was restricted to blood, and TCR repertoires in tissue are likely to differ from TCR repertoires in blood.

CDR1 and CDR2 (MDHEN, SYDVKM) derive from the germline V gene. V loses 8 bases of germline sequence and J loses 6 bases, and the interval between the two ends is 16 bases. The CDR3 holds 14 amino acids from the cysteine to the phenylalanine. The sequence is cut down to CDR3 DNA, 42 bases in frame from base 1. Using the deep immunoSEQ assay, TCR CDR3 regions were amplified from genomic DNA by multiplex PCR. Extracted genomic DNA from each cell subset was spread evenly across all wells of several immunoSEQ 96-well plates, with each plate serving as a replicate. For sorted subsets, each replicate PCR was loaded with about 200 ng genomic DNA, equivalent to 32,000 or so T cell genomes. Purified libraries were quantified with a Qubit 3.0 fluorometer, sized on a Bioanalyzer 2100, and re-quantified with the KAPA Library Quantification kit. A separate single-read 150-cycle Illumina NextSeq 550 flow cell was used to sequence each immunoSEQ 96-well plate. The authors processed their data as follows. The immunoSEQ output contained only junctional sequences without quality scores, so filtering could not match that applied to full-length reads. To assign V/J genes and CDR3, sequences were annotated against IMGT germline references using PyIR, a Python wrapper for IgBLAST v1.9. Reads with weak V/J assignments (E-value above 1e-6), missing CDR3, stop codons, out-of-frame junctions, or ambiguous translated residues were removed. V3J clonotypes were defined as sequences sharing the same inferred V gene, J gene, and CDR3 amino acid sequence. Percentage overlap between repertoires was computed as shared unique clonotypes divided by the size of the smaller repertoire. Repertoire richness was assessed with RTK rarefaction, the Chao1 estimator, and Recon v2.1 estimates of unobserved clonotypes. Generation probabilities for all TCRbeta clonotypes obtained by the gDNA method from several donors were computed using OLGA. As stored in TCRdb, this immuneACCESS dataset retains in-frame rearrangements with V and J assigned. A fraction of the clones does not appear; measured against another copy, unresolved V genes explain less than half of the discrepancy, and the remainder lacks a known reason. The V and J calls and clone size come from that table; D and trimming were worked out from the DNA. For this sample the table gives about 2.4 million clones, of which just over 90% were detected only once. The ten largest clones add up to around 0.15% of the sample.

With regard to this clone: No antigen is known for it. No base qualities exist here, and no much larger clone lies one base off it.

The donors were healthy, HIV-negative adults with no recently reported acute infections or vaccinations. Only Caucasian adults living in Nashville, Tennessee, USA were represented among the donors. CD4+ T cells were enriched through magnetic negative selection, after which naive cells were positively selected on CD45RA and the remaining negative fraction served as the memory subset. After blood collection by leukapheresis, PBMCs were isolated using Ficoll-Histopaque density gradient centrifugation and then cryopreserved in the vapor phase of liquid nitrogen. Purity and quantity of every magnetically sorted T cell population were checked by analytical flow cytometry. Each sorted fraction had its genomic DNA isolated and then quantified by UV absorbance on a Nanodrop 2000c.

This chain is built from TRBV28 and TRBJ1-4; 6 matching bases give a weak D call of TRBD1. The clonotype comes from a man aged 18 to 30 in good health. Sample: naive CD4+ T cells sorted from blood. The cell subset or site tag for this specimen amounts to: CD45RA+ positively selected. CDR3 sequence: CASVRGSGYEKLFF. The nucleotide sequence is given as TGTGCCAGCGTTAGGGGGTCGGGTTATGAAAAACTGTTTTTT. Beyond the CDR3, the reference TRBV28 and TRBJ1-4 genes provide the residues; the full variable domain reads: DVKVTQSSRYLVKRTGEKVFLECVQDMDHENMFWYRQDPGLGLRLIYFSYDVKMKEKGDIPEGYSVSREKKERFSLILESASTNQTSMYLCASVRGSGYEKLFFGSGTQLSVL.